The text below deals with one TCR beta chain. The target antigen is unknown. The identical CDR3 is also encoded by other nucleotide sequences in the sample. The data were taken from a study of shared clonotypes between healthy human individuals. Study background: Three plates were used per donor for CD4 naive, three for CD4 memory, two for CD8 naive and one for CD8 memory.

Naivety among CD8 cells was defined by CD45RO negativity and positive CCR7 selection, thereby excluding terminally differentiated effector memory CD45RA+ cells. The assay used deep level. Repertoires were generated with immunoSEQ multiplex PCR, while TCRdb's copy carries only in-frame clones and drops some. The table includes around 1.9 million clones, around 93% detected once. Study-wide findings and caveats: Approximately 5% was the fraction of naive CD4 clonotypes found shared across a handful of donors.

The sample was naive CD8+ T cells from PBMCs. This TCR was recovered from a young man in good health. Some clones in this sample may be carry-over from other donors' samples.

Here the CDR3 reads CASSQVGGYEQYF. CDR3 bases: TGCGCCAGCAGCCAAGTCGGGGGCTACGAGCAGTACTTC. The genes are TRBV4-1 and TRBJ2-7; D may be TRBD2 (6 bases). CDR3 length: 13 amino acids. Germline CDR1 reads MGHRA; CDR2 reads YSYEKL. The ends were cut back, 1 base at V and 3 bases at J, with 7 bases in the middle.